This T cell receptor (beta chain) was observed in a study of cytomegalovirus exposure and HLA in healthy donors. Study results and limitations: Previous analysis showed most TCR beta V segments were productive about 87% or about 30% of the time. Exclusion as indistinguishable affected some V segments, including TRBV6-2 and TRBV6-3. Listed as cytomegalovirus-associated were 150 or so TCR beta chains.

This PCR relied on a set of 60 Vbeta primers and 13 Jbeta primers. Authors' methods: Unique TCR beta chains numbered approximately 80 million in a later analysis, with roughly 10 million shared. Here immunoSEQ multiplex PCR was the method, and the copy in TCRdb shows in-frame clones only, minus some. The DNA was the basis for D and trimming; V, J and clone size are from that table. The sample has around 130,000 clones, 84% seen once. The CDR3 totals 19 residues. As regards this clone: Its antigen is unidentified.

The sequence derives from a woman younger than 30 in good health and CMV-seropositive. Sequenced input: PBMCs. The V gene is TRBV21-1, the J gene TRBJ2-1; TRBD2 is taken as the D call from the table, unchecked against the DNA. TRBV21-1 is a pseudogene segment. CDR3 in DNA: TGTGCCAGCAGCAAAGCGCGAAGAAGGGGCGGGAGCTCCTACAATGAGCAGTTCTTC. Translation gives CASSKARRRGGSSYNEQFF.